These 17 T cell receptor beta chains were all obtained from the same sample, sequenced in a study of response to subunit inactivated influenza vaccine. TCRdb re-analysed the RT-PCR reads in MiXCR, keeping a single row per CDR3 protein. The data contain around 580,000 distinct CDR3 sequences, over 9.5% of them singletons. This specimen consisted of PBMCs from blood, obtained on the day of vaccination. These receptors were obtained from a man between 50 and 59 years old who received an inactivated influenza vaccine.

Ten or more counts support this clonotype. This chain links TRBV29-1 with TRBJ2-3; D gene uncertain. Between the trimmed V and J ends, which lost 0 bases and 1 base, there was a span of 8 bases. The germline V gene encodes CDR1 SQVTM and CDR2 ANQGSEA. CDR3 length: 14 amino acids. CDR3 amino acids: CSVEDRLGTDTQYF. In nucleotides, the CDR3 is TGCAGCGTTGAAGATAGGCTAGGCACAGATACGCAGTATTTT.

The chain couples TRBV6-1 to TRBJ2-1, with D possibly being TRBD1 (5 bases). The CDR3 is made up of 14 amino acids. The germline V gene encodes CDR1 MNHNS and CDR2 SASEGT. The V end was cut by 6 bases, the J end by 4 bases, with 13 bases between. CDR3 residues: CASRGDGRYNEQFF. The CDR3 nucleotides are TGTGCCAGCAGAGGGGATGGCAGATACAATGAGCAGTTCTTC.

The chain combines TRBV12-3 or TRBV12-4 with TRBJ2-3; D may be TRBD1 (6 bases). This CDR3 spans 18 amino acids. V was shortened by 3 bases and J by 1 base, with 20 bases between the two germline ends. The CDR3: CASSFFRRDTRGTDTQYF. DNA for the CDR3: TGTGCCAGCAGTTTTTTCCGCCGGGACACCAGGGGCACAGATACGCAGTATTTT.

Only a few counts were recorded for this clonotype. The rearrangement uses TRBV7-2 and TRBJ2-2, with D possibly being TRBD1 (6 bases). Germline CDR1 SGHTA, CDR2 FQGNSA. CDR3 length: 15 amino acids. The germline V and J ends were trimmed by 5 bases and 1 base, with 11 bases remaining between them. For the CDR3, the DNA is TGTGCCAGCAGCCAAGGGGGTTGGAACACCGGGGAGCTGTTTTTT. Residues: CASSQGGWNTGELFF.

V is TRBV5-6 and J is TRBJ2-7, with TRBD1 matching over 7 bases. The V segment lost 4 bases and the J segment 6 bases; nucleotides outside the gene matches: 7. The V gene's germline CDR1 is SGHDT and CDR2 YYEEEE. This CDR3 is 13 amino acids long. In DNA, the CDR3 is TGTGCCAGCAGCCGTTACAGGGGCCGCGAGCAGTACTTC. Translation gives CASSRYRGREQYF.

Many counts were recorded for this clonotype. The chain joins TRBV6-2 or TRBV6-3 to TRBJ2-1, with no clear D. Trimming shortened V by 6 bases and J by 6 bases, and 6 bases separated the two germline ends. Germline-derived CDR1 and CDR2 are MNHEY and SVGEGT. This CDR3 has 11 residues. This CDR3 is CASSRTNEQFF. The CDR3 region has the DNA TGTGCCAGCAGCCGCACCAATGAGCAGTTCTTC.

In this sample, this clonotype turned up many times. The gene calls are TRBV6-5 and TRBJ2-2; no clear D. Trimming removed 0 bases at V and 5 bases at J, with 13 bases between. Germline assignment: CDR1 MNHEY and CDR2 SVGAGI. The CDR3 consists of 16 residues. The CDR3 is CASSYSRLPRTGELFF. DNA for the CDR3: TGTGCCAGCAGTTACTCTAGGCTCCCTCGGACCGGGGAGCTGTTTTTT.

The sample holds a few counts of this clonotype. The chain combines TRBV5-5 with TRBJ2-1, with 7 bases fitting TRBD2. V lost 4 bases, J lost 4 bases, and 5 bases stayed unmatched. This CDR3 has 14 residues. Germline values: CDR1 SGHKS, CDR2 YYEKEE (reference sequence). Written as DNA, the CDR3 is TGTGCCAGCAGCGTATTCGGGAGGTACAATGAGCAGTTCTTC. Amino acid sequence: CASSVFGRYNEQFF. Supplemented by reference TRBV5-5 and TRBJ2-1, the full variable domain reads DAGVTQSPTHLIKTRGQQVTLRCSPISGHKSVSWYQQVLGQGPQFIFQYYEKEERGRGNFPDRFSARQFPNYSSELNVNALLLGDSALYLCASSVFGRYNEQFFGPGTRLTVL.

The CDR3 reads CASSSVRDGGLEQFF. The CDR3 region has the DNA TGTGCCAGCAGCTCCGTCCGGGACGGGGGGCTCGAGCAGTTCTTC. This chain joins TRBV5-6 and TRBJ2-1; D is perhaps TRBD2 (7 bases). This CDR3 is built from 15 residues. Trimming pared 3 bases from V and 10 bases from J, leaving 20 bases between. Germline CDR1 is SGHDT and CDR2 is YYEEEE.

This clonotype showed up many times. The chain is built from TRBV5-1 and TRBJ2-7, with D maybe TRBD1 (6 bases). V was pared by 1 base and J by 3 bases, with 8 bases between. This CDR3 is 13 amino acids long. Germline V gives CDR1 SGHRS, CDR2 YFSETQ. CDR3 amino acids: CASSLTQGYEQYF. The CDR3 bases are TGCGCCAGCAGCTTGACACAGGGCTACGAGCAGTACTTC.

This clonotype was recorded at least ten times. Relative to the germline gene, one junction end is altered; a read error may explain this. Written as DNA, the CDR3 is TGTGCCAGCAGCTTAGCGGGGGGAACCGGGGAGCTGTTTTTT. This encodes CASSLAGGTGELFF. The chain carries TRBV5-1 and TRBJ2-2, with 10 bases fitting TRBD2. CDR1 is SGHRS, CDR2 YFSETQ, per germline. The CDR3 consists of 14 residues. The full variable domain, in which reference TRBV5-1 and TRBJ2-2 provide the parts outside the CDR3, is KAGVTQTPRYLIKTRGQQVTLSCSPISGHRSVSWYQQTPGQGLQFLFEYFSETQRNKGNFPGRFSGRQFSNSRSEMNVSTLELGDSALYLCASSLAGGTGELFFGEGSRLTVL.

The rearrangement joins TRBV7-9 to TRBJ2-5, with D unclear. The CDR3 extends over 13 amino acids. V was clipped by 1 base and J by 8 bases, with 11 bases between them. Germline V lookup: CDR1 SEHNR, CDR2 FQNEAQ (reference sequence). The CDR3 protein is CASSLVAPRTQYF. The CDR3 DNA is TGTGCCAGCAGCTTAGTGGCCCCACGAACCCAGTACTTC.

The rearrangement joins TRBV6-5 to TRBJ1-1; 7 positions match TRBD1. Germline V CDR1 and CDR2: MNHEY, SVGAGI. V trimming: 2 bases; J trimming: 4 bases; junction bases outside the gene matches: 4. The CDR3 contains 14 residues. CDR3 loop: CASSYGQDGTEAFF. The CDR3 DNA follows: TGTGCCAGCAGTTACGGACAGGACGGCACTGAAGCTTTCTTT.

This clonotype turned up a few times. CDR3 nucleotide sequence: TGCAGTGCTAGATGGCCGGGACAGGGGCGTTTAGCTAATGAAAAACTGTTTTTT. This sequence encodes CSARWPGQGRLANEKLFF. The chain is built from TRBV20-1 and TRBJ1-4; 10 nucleotides match TRBD1. This CDR3 spans 18 amino acids. After removal of 2 bases from V and 3 bases from J, the junction contained 12 bases not matched to a gene. Per germline, CDR1 DFQATT and CDR2 SNEGSKA (reference sequence).

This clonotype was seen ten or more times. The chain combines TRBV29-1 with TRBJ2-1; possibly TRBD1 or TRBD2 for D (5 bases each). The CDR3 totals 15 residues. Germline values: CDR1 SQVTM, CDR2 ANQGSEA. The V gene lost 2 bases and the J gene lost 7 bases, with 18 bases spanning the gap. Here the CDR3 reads CSVELLGTRVNEQFF. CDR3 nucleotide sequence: TGCAGCGTTGAATTACTGGGGACCCGGGTTAATGAGCAGTTCTTC.

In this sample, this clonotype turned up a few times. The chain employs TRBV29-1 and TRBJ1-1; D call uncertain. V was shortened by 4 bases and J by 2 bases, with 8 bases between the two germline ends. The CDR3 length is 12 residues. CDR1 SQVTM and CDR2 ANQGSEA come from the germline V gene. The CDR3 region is CSVGKINTEAFF. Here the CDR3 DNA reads TGCAGCGTTGGGAAGATAAACACTGAAGCTTTCTTT.

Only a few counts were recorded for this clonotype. CDR3 sequence reads: CASRRPGPSSPLHF. The CDR3, as DNA: TGTGCCAGCAGGCGTCCTGGGCCCAGTTCACCCCTCCACTTT. The rearrangement uses TRBV5-5 and TRBJ1-6; D is uncertain. In germline, CDR1 is SGHKS, CDR2 YYEKEE (reference sequence). The V end was cut by 5 bases, the J end by 9 bases, with 15 bases between. The CDR3 has 14 residues.